The text below deals with one T cell receptor (beta chain). Its antigen is currently unknown. The data stem from a study of blood T cells in healthy people across ages. Study-wide results and caveats: In older individuals, TCR beta diversity per million T cells was lower, falling roughly linearly with age. The study found more naive CD4+ cells and higher diversity in long-lived than aged donors.

It was with a sample-barcoded 5' primer and a J-beta primer mix that a second PCR of about 6 to 11 cycles was run. In TCRdb, the 5' RACE reads were re-called with MiXCR into one record per CDR3 protein. The sample carries about 1.6 million distinct CDR3 sequences, roughly 32% recorded once. Germline V CDR1 and CDR2: SNHLY, FYNNEI. The V end was cut by 6 bases, the J end by 0 bases, with 18 bases between. The CDR3 loop spans 17 amino acids. Researchers report isolating at least 7 million PBMCs per sample. Sequencing was carried out using blood. This clonotype was sampled from a woman aged 25 to 39 in good health. The V and J genes are TRBV2 and TRBJ2-1; D uncertain. CDR3 coding DNA: TGTGCCAGCAGGGCGAGATACATACTGAGCTCCTACAATGAGCAGTTCTTC. Translating it yields CASRARYILSSYNEQFF.